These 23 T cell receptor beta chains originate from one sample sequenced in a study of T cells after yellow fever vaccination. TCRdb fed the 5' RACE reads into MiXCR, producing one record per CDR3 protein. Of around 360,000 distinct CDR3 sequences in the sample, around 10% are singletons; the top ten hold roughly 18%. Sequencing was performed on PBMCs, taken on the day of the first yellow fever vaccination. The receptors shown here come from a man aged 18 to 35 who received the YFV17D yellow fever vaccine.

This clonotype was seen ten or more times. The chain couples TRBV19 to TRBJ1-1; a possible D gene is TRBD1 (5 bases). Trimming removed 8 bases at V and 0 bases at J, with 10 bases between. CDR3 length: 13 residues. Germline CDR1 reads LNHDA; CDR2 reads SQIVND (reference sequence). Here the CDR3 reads CASSGTMNTEAFF. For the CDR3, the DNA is TGTGCCAGTTCGGGGACCATGAACACTGAAGCTTTCTTT.

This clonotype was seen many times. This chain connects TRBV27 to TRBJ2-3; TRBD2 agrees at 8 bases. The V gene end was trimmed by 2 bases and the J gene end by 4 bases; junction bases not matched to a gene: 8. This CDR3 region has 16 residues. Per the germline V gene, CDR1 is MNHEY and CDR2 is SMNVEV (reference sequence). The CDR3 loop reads CASSLVGGGHADTQYF. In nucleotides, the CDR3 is TGTGCCAGCAGTTTAGTGGGCGGGGGGCATGCAGATACGCAGTATTTT.

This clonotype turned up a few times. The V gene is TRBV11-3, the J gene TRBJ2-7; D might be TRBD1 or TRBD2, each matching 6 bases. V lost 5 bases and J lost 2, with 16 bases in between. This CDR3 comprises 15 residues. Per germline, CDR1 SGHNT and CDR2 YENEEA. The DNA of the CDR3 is TGTGCCAGCAGCCAAGGCGGGACACAGCCCTACGAGCAGTACTTC. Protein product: CASSQGGTQPYEQYF.

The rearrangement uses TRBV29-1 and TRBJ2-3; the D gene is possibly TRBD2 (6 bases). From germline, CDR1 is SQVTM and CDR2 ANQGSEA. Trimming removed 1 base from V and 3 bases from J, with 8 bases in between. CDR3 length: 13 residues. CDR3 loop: CSVEVGGTDTQYF. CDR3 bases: TGCAGCGTTGAAGTTGGAGGGACAGATACGCAGTATTTT.

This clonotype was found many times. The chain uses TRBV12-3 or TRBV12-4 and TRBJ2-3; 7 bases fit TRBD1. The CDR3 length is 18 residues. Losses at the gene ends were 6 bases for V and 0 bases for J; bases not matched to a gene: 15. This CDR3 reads CASRQEEVGTASTDTQYF. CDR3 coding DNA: TGTGCCAGCAGACAGGAAGAGGTCGGGACAGCTAGCACAGATACGCAGTATTTT.

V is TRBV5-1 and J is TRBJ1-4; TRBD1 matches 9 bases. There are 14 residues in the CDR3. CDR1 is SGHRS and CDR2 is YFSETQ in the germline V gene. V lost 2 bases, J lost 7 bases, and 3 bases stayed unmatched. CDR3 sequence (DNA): TGCGCCAGCAGCTTTACAGGGGGCTCTGAAAAACTGTTTTTT. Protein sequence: CASSFTGGSEKLFF.

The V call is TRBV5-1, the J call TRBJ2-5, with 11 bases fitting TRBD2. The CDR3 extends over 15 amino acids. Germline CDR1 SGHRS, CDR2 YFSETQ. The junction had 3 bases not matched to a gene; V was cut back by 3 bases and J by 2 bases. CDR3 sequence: CASSYGTSGQETQYF. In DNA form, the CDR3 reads TGCGCCAGCAGCTACGGGACTAGCGGTCAAGAGACCCAGTACTTC.

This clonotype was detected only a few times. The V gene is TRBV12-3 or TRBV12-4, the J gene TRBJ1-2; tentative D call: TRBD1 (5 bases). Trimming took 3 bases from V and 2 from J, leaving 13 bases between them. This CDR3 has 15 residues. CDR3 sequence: CASSLVYSGNYGYTF. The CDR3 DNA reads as TGTGCCAGCAGTTTGGTTTACTCAGGGAACTATGGCTACACCTTC.

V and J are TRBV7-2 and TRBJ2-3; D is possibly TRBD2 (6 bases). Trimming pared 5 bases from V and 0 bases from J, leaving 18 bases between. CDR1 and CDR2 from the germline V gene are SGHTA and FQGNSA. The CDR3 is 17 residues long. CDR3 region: CASSPRVAAPSTDTQYF. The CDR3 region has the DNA TGTGCCAGCAGCCCAAGGGTAGCGGCCCCTAGCACAGATACGCAGTATTTT.

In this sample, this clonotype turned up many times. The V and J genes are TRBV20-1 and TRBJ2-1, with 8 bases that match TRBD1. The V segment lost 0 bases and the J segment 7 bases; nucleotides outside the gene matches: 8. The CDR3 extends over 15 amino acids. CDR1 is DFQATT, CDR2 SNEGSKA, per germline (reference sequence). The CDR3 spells CSARDNQGAWNEQFF. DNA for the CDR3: TGCAGTGCTAGAGATAACCAGGGGGCATGGAATGAGCAGTTCTTC.

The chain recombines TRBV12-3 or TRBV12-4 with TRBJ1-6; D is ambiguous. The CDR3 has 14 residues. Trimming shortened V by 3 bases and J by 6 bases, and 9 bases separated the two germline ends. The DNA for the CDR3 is TGTGCCAGCAGTTTTGGGGAGCTTAATTCACCCCTCCACTTT. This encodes CASSFGELNSPLHF.

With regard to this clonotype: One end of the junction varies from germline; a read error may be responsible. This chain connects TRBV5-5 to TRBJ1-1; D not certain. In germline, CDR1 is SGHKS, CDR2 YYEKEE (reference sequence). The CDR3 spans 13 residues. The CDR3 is CAWSLVGNTEAFF. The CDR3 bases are TGTGCCTGGTCGTTAGTGGGAAACACTGAGGCTTTCTTT.

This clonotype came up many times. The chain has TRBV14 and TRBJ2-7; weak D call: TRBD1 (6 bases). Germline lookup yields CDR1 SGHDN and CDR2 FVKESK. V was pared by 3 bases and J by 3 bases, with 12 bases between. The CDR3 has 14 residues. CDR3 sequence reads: CASSQSGAFYEQYV. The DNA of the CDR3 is TGTGCCAGCAGCCAGTCAGGGGCATTCTACGAGCAGTACGTC.

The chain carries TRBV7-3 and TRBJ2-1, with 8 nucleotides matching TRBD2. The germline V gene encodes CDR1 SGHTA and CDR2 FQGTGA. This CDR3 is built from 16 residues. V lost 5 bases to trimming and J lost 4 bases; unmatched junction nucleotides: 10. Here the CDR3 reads CASSPIPAGGYNEQFF. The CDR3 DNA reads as TGTGCCAGCAGCCCGATCCCCGCGGGGGGTTACAATGAGCAGTTCTTC.

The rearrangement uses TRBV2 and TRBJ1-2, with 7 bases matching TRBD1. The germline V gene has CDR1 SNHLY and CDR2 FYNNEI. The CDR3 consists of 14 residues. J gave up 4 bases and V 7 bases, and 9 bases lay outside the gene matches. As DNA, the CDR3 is TGTGCCAGCAATGACAGGGCCCGGGGCTATGGCTACACCTTC. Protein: CASNDRARGYGYTF.

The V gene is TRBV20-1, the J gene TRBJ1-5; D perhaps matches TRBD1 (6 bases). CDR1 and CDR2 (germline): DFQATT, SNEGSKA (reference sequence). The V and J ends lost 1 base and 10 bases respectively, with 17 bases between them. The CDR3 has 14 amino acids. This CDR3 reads CSARGETGGVPQHF. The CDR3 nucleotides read TGCAGTGCTAGAGGGGAGACGGGGGGCGTACCCCAGCATTTT.

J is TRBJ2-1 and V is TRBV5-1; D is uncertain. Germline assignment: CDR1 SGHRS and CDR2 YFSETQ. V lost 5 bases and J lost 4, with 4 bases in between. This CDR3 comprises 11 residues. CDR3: CASREYNEQFF. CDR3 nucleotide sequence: TGCGCCAGCAGGGAGTACAATGAGCAGTTCTTC.

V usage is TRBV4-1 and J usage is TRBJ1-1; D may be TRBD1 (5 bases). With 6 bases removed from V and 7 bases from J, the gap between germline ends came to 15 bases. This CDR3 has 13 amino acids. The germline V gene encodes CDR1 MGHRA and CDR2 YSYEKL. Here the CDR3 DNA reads TGCGCCAGCAGTCGGGGGGGGTTGGGTGAAGCTTTCTTT. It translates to CASSRGGLGEAFF.

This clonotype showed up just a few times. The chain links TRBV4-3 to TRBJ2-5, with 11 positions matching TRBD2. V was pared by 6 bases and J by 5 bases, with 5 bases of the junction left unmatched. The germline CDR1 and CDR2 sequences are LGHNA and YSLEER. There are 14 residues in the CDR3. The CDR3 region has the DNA TGCGCCAGCAGTTCCATAGCGGGGGGGGAGACCCAGTACTTC. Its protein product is CASSSIAGGETQYF.

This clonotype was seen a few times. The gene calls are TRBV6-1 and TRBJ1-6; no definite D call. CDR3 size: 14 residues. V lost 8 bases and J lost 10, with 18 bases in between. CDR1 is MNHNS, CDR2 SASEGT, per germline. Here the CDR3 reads CASSPSTGPSPLHF. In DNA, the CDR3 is TGTGCCAGCTCCCCCTCGACGGGTCCATCACCCCTCCACTTT.

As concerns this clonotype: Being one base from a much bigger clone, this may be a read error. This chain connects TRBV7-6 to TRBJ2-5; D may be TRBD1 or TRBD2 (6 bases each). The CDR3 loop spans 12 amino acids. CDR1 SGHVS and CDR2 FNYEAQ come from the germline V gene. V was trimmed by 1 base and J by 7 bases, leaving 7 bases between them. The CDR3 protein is CASSLGGATQYF. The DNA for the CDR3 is TGTGCCAGCAGCTTAGGGGGGGCGACCCAGTACTTC. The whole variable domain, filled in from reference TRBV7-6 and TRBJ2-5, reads GAGVSQSPRYKVTKRGQDVALRCDPISGHVSLYWYRQALGQGPEFLTYFNYEAQQDKSGLPNDRFSAERPEGSISTLTIQRTEQRDSAMYRCASSLGGATQYFGPGTRLLVL.

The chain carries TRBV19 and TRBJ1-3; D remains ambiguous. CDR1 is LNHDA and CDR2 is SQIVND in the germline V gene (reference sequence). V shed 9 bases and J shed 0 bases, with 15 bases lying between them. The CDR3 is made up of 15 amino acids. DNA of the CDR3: TGTGCCAGCCTTCGGACGGCTGTCTCTGGAAACACCATATATTTT. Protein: CASLRTAVSGNTIYF.

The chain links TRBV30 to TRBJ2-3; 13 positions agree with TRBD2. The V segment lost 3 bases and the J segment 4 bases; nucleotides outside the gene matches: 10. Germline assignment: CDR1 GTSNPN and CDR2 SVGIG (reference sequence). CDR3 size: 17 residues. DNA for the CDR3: TGTGCCTGGAGCAGAGGGACTAGCGGGGAAGTTTCAGATACGCAGTATTTT. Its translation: CAWSRGTSGEVSDTQYF.